This T cell receptor beta chain is from a study of PD-1 blockade in mismatch repair-deficient tumors. The CDR3 contains 12 residues. V was trimmed by 11 bases and J by 2 bases, leaving 10 bases between them. Germline-derived CDR1 and CDR2 are SEHNR and FQNEAQ (reference sequence). Produced via immunoSEQ multiplex PCR; TCRdb's table is partial and in-frame only. The data contain over 100,000 clones, more than 60% of them singletons. Study-wide findings and caveats: After pembrolizumab, tumor-resident clones rose rapidly, then generally contracted before radiologic responses.

The TCR-sequenced patients were three responders to pembrolizumab. In its sample, this clone was seen a few times. Its matching antigen is unknown. The J gene is TRBJ1-5, the V gene TRBV7-9, with TRBD1 as a possible D gene (5 bases). This specimen was peripheral blood, taken about 60 weeks after starting pembrolizumab. This TCR was sampled from an adult with mismatch repair-deficient cancer. CDR3 sequence (DNA): TGTGCCTGCGGGGCTGGCAATCAGCCCCAGCATTTT. Translated: CACGAGNQPQHF.